The text below deals with one T cell receptor (beta chain). Which antigen it targets is not known. Base qualities are not at hand, and no much larger clone is one base apart. V is clipped by 6 bases and J by 8 bases, and the sequence between their germline boundaries is 20 bases long. For CDR1 and CDR2, the germline V gene (reference sequence) lists DFQATT and SNEGSKA. The CDR3, from cysteine to phenylalanine, totals 14 residues. Kept here is only the CDR3 DNA, which spans 42 bases and is read in frame from base 1. The record originates from a study of T cells in Graves' hyperthyroidism and ophthalmopathy (dated by TCRdb to 2018 to 2020). Context from the whole study: Peripheral blood was collected at initial diagnosis, before any treatment. To identify TCR V-J signatures that set the groups apart, the researchers used a discovery cohort of 90 to 100 patients, made up of around 40 with Graves' ophthalmopathy and about 59 with stable Graves' hyperthyroidism. Whether ophthalmopathy could be predicted prospectively was tested in an independent validation cohort made up of 18 to 20 hyperthyroidism patients plus 17 patients who later progressed to ophthalmopathy. The paper describes TCR Vbeta CDR3 sequencing of 135 peripheral blood samples, made up of under 50 ophthalmopathy patients, 70 to 75 hyperthyroidism patients and 17 progressor patients. In roughly six Graves' hyperthyroidism patients, the study also compared T-cell repertoires from thyroid tissue with T-cell repertoires from blood. For training and testing, the 100 or so patients in the discovery cohort were randomly divided in a 7:3 ratio. After sampling, hyperthyroidism patients received methimazole starting at 30 mg daily, and ophthalmopathy patients received high-dose intravenous methylprednisolone. The research as a whole found: In validation, the model predicted progression to ophthalmopathy with 65% to 71% sensitivity and roughly 72% specificity, a median of around 6.6 months before onset. Most expanded thyroid clonotypes (frequency above 0.001) were also detected in blood, a finding suggesting that blood repertoires may reflect thyroid immune responses. In cross-validation, a model built on a 13 V-J signature told ophthalmopathy apart from stable hyperthyroidism with 85% to 90% sensitivity and 81% to 82% specificity, and in testing the same model reached 80%/75%. Sample size was not statistically predetermined, and investigators were not blinded to group allocation.

Ophthalmopathy patients had moderately to severely active disease, Clinical Activity Score of at least 3, NOSPECS grade of at least 4, and duration under 3 months. Patients with uncontrolled infections, other autoimmune diseases, pregnancy or lactation were excluded. Diagnoses relied on clinical symptoms, serum thyroxine and TRAb, thyroid ultrasound and orbital computed tomography. Ficoll-Paque density gradient centrifugation was used to isolate PBMCs from 9.5 to 10 ml of fresh peripheral blood. Total RNA was extracted using Trizol reagent, and RNA quality was assessed on an Agilent 2100 Bioanalyzer. The TCR beta CDR3 regions were amplified from RNA transcripts. A first-round RT-PCR of the TCR CDR3 used the HTBI primer set with the Qiagen OneStep RT-PCR kit. Libraries were constructed in a second round of multiplex PCR, after which size selection and purification were performed. Paired-end sequencing of the libraries was performed with 100 bp reads on an Illumina HiSeq2000. The source study handled its data this way. SOAPnuke was used to process the raw data, removing reads that contained adapters or uncalled bases, had a mean Phred below 15, or lacked an exact match to the constant primer or identifier. COPE v1.2.5 was used to merge high-quality paired reads, and clonotypes were defined as unique nucleotide sequences. MiTCR v1.1 was used to align clonotypes to the IMGT TRBV, TRBD and TRBJ reference segments. The analysis was restricted to V-J combinations with a frequency above 0.0001, which together covered 99.2% of the repertoires. A TCS score was defined as the ratio of F50 (clonal expansion) to E x V (chaos), with BLOSUM62-based TCRdist applied between CDR3 peptides within each V-J. Welch's t-statistics and random forest reduced 450 to 600 V-J features to 13, which were used in a naive Bayes classifier (R e1071). TCRdb trimmed the raw reads at Q25, called clones with MiXCR and kept productive beta chains. Duplicate CDR3 protein sequences are folded into a single record with the most common DNA and genes. These V and J calls originate from TCRdb's pipeline instead of the authors' own analysis. In all, the sample holds nearly 600,000 distinct CDR3 sequences, and 12% to 15% of those were seen once. The ten largest account for 7% to 9% of the sample.

This TCR was sampled from a young woman with Graves' ophthalmopathy. The sequence is built from TRBV20-1 and TRBJ2-1; 5 matching bases give a weak D call of TRBD2. Source material: blood. The CDR3 reads CSAATSYPRDEQFF. The DNA sequence is TGCAGTGCAGCAACTAGTTACCCTCGGGATGAGCAGTTCTTC.